A selection of T cell receptor beta chains follows, all from one sample in a study of molecular identifiers for immune sequencing clone quantification. TCRdb ran MiXCR on the PCR reads and lists one entry per CDR3 protein. The sample includes about 54,000 distinct CDR3 sequences, around 25% of them seen just once. Sequenced material: naive CD8+ T cells from blood, with Jurkat cell RNA spiked in. These receptors all stem from a human donor in good health. Some libraries in this study had Jurkat cell RNA spiked in. The CDR3 runs from the conserved cysteine through the conserved F or W. The order of the fields is V gene, clone size, J gene, D gene, CDR3 protein, CDR3 DNA. D genes are given only for firm matches. Clone size is stated in some rows and not others, as once, few, many or a class when expanded.

TRBV27	NA	TRBJ2-7	TRBD2	CASSFWGGSNEQYF	TGTGCCAGCAGTTTCTGGGGGGGGTCCAACGAGCAGTACTTC
TRBV28	NA	TRBJ2-1	NA	CASGLGEGLVGEQFF	TGTGCCAGCGGTTTAGGTGAGGGGCTAGTCGGTGAGCAGTTCTTC
TRBV4-1	few	TRBJ2-7	NA	CASSQAPMRHEQYF	TGCGCCAGCAGCCAAGCCCCGATGAGGCACGAGCAGTACTTC
TRBV2	NA	TRBJ2-3	TRBD2	CASSESSGSSTDTQYF	TGTGCCAGCAGTGAATCTAGCGGGTCCTCCACAGATACGCAGTATTTT
TRBV30	NA	TRBJ2-3	NA	CAWSETSSGTGTRYF	TGTGCCTGGAGCGAAACTAGCAGTGGCACGGGTACGCGGTATTTT
TRBV24-1	many	TRBJ2-7	TRBD2	CATTGLAGESSYEQYF	TGTGCCACCACGGGACTAGCGGGCGAAAGCTCCTACGAGCAGTACTTC
TRBV9	many	TRBJ2-5	TRBD2	CASSISGTSAEETQYF	TGTGCCAGCAGCATCTCCGGGACTAGCGCCGAAGAGACCCAGTACTTC
TRBV12-3/TRBV12-4	few	TRBJ1-5	NA	CASSTRTSGSQTDQPQHF	TGTGCCAGCAGCACAAGAACCTCAGGCTCGCAAACTGATCAGCCCCAGCATTTT
TRBV3-1	NA	TRBJ2-2	TRBD2	CASSHPLAGGPNTGELFF	TGTGCCAGCAGCCATCCACTAGCGGGGGGTCCGAACACCGGGGAGCTGTTTTTT
TRBV27	many	TRBJ1-4	NA	CASSLYGEKLFF	TGTGCCAGCAGTTTATACGGGGAAAAACTGTTTTTT
TRBV5-4	few	TRBJ2-3	NA	CASSFLMDSTDTQYF	TGTGCCAGCAGCTTCTTAATGGACAGCACAGATACGCAGTATTTT
TRBV6-2/TRBV6-3	many	TRBJ2-7	TRBD1	CASTLTGSAYEQYF	TGTGCCAGCACCTTGACAGGGTCAGCGTACGAGCAGTACTTC
TRBV4-3	many	TRBJ1-1	NA	CASSQDRTFNTEAFF	TGCGCCAGCAGCCAAGACAGGACCTTTAACACTGAAGCTTTCTTT
TRBV10-2	many	TRBJ2-7	TRBD2	CAAGGSGFYEQYF	TGCGCCGCGGGAGGTAGCGGATTCTACGAGCAGTACTTC
TRBV27	NA	TRBJ2-7	NA	CSSSLVGSEQYF	TGTTCCAGCAGTTTAGTGGGGTCCGAGCAGTACTTC
TRBV3-1	many	TRBJ2-5	NA	CASSQDGQAQETQYF	TGTGCCAGCAGCCAAGATGGACAAGCCCAAGAGACCCAGTACTTC
TRBV6-5	many	TRBJ2-7	TRBD1	CASSYSRTGSHYEQYF	TGTGCCAGCAGTTACTCGAGGACAGGGAGTCACTACGAGCAGTACTTC
TRBV4-3	many	TRBJ2-7	NA	CASSQDPAESYEQYF	TGCGCCAGCAGCCAAGACCCAGCTGAGTCCTACGAGCAGTACTTC
TRBV10-2	NA	TRBJ2-1	NA	CASSPGPINNEQFF	TGCGCCAGCAGTCCAGGGCCCATCAACAATGAGCAGTTCTTC
TRBV19	many	TRBJ2-3	TRBD1	CASSTGQEGTDTQYF	TGTGCCAGTAGTACGGGACAGGAGGGCACAGATACGCAGTATTTT
TRBV4-1	many	TRBJ2-7	TRBD1	CASSLYGQGDEQYF	TGCGCCAGCAGCCTATACGGACAGGGGGATGAGCAGTACTTC
TRBV28	many	TRBJ2-7	NA	CASSLRDEQYF	TGTGCCAGCAGTTTGAGAGACGAGCAGTACTTC
TRBV6-2/TRBV6-3	many	TRBJ1-5	TRBD1	CASKDRGGQPQHF	TGTGCCAGCAAAGACAGGGGCGGTCAGCCCCAGCATTTT
TRBV20-1	many	TRBJ1-2	NA	CSARDNYGYTF	TGCAGTGCCCGGGACAACTATGGCTACACCTTC
TRBV2	NA	TRBJ2-2	TRBD2	CTSTAHRERGTNTEELFF	TGTACCAGCACCGCACACAGGGAGCGGGGGACGAACACCGAGGAGCTGTTTTTT
TRBV9	many	TRBJ1-5	TRBD1	CASSVQGAVNQPQHF	TGTGCCAGCAGCGTGCAGGGGGCGGTTAATCAGCCCCAGCATTTT
TRBV20-1	many	TRBJ1-1	NA	CSAPYYKNTEAFF	TGCAGTGCTCCCTATTACAAGAACACTGAAGCTTTCTTT
TRBV7-9	many	TRBJ2-5	NA	CASSLAQETQYF	TGTGCCAGCAGCTTAGCCCAAGAGACCCAGTACTTC
TRBV7-9	few	TRBJ2-7	NA	CASSPQLLPYEQYF	TGTGCCAGCAGCCCACAACTACTACCCTACGAGCAGTACTTC
TRBV30	many	TRBJ2-1	TRBD2	CAWTWASGNNEQFF	TGTGCCTGGACTTGGGCTAGCGGGAACAATGAGCAGTTCTTC
TRBV6-5	many	TRBJ1-2	NA	CASSYSLEGLYNGYTF	TGTGCCAGCAGTTACTCATTAGAGGGACTCTATAACGGCTACACCTTC
TRBV6-5	many	TRBJ2-2	NA	CASSEILNTGELFF	TGTGCCAGCAGCGAAATCCTGAACACCGGGGAGCTGTTTTTT
TRBV19	many	TRBJ1-3	NA	CASSIGDTGNTIYF	TGTGCCAGTAGTATCGGGGATACGGGAAACACCATATATTTT
TRBV4-3	many	TRBJ2-1	TRBD2	CASSQEKLAGASDEQFF	TGCGCCAGCAGCCAGGAGAAACTAGCGGGAGCGTCAGATGAGCAGTTCTTC
TRBV30	many	TRBJ2-6	NA	CAWSPGLSGANVLTF	TGTGCCTGGAGTCCCGGACTCTCTGGGGCCAACGTCCTGACTTTC
TRBV7-9	few	TRBJ2-3	NA	CASSLSLRGVRADTQYF	TGTGCCAGCAGCTTATCGCTCCGCGGGGTGAGGGCAGATACGCAGTATTTT
TRBV29-1	many	TRBJ1-4	NA	CSVEDPQSTNEKLFF	TGCAGCGTTGAAGACCCACAGTCAACTAATGAAAAACTGTTTTTT
TRBV19	many	TRBJ2-4	NA	CATEGLAKNIQYF	TGTGCAACGGAGGGTTTAGCCAAAAACATTCAGTACTTC
TRBV25-1	many	TRBJ2-5	TRBD1	CASRTLTGLSETQYF	TGTGCCAGCAGAACTTTGACAGGGCTTTCGGAGACCCAGTACTTC
TRBV6-1	many	TRBJ2-7	NA	CASSEMAYEQYF	TGTGCCAGCAGTGAAATGGCGTACGAGCAGTACTTC
TRBV30	many	TRBJ2-2	NA	CAWSVLPNTGELFF	TGTGCCTGGAGTGTACTACCTAACACCGGGGAGCTGTTTTTT
TRBV28	many	TRBJ2-3	TRBD2	CASSSREGRTDTQYF	TGTGCCAGCAGTTCCCGGGAGGGCCGAACAGATACGCAGTATTTT
TRBV24-1	many	TRBJ1-5	TRBD1	CATSMTGYGNQPQHF	TGTGCCACCAGTATGACAGGGTACGGCAATCAGCCCCAGCATTTT
TRBV6-6	many	TRBJ1-1	NA	CASSTRTAMNTEAFF	TGTGCCAGCAGTACCCGGACAGCCATGAACACTGAAGCTTTCTTT
TRBV19	NA	TRBJ1-1	TRBD1	CASSTRTGLNTEAFF	TGTGCCAGTAGTACCCGGACAGGGCTGAACACTGAAGCTTTCTTT
TRBV6-2/TRBV6-3	many	TRBJ1-2	NA	CASSYEMVYGYTF	TGTGCCAGCAGTTACGAGATGGTTTATGGCTACACCTTC
TRBV11-2	many	TRBJ2-3	NA	CASSLVNTDTQYF	TGTGCCAGCAGCTTAGTCAACACAGATACGCAGTATTTT
TRBV9	NA	TRBJ2-3	TRBD2	CASRPGTSGTDTQYF	TGTGCCAGCCGCCCCGGGACTAGCGGCACAGATACGCAGTATTTT
TRBV28	many	TRBJ1-1	NA	CASSLRGDGEAFF	TGTGCCAGCAGTTTACGGGGAGATGGTGAAGCTTTCTTT
TRBV28	NA	TRBJ2-7	TRBD1	CASGPGQGFSEQYF	TGTGCCAGCGGGCCGGGACAGGGGTTTTCCGAGCAGTACTTC
TRBV27	NA	TRBJ2-5	NA	CASSPTIMYQETQYF	TGTGCCAGCAGCCCAACGATAATGTACCAAGAGACCCAGTACTTC
TRBV7-8	many	TRBJ2-7	TRBD1	CASSWGQGVYEQYF	TGTGCCAGCAGCTGGGGACAGGGGGTTTACGAGCAGTACTTC
TRBV5-1	many	TRBJ2-7	TRBD1	CASSFGQGYYEQYF	TGCGCCAGCAGCTTCGGACAGGGGTACTACGAGCAGTACTTC